These T cell receptor beta chains were read from a single sample in a study of blood T cell repertoires in COVID-19. Here immunoSEQ multiplex PCR was the method, and the copy in TCRdb shows in-frame clones only, minus some. The table has 200,000 to 250,000 clones, approximately 81% seen once. Sequenced input: peripheral blood. These receptors were taken from a man aged 25 to 40 with active or convalescent COVID-19. CDR3s include the opening cysteine and the closing phenylalanine or tryptophan. The order of the fields is CDR3 length, V gene, D gene, J gene, clone size, CDR3 DNA, CDR3 protein. D genes are given only for firm matches. Clone size is given for some rows only: seen once, a few or many times, or a class if the clone is expanded.

>16|TRBV28|TRBD2|TRBJ2-5|.
TGTGCCAGCAGTTTCCCGCTAGCGGGAGGGCAAGAGACCCAGTACTTC
CASSFPLAGGQETQYF
>15|TRBV6-5|TRBD2|TRBJ2-7|once
TGTGCCAGCAGGACCCTTACTAGCGGAACCTACGAGCAGTACTTC
CASRTLTSGTYEQYF
>13|TRBV6-4|TRBD1|TRBJ2-1|few
TGTGCCAGCTCCCGGGACAGGGTAGATGAGCAGTTCTTC
CASSRDRVDEQFF
>14|TRBV19|.|TRBJ1-1|.
TGTGCCAGTAGTCCCCGGGACTGGAACACTGAAGCTTTCTTT
CASSPRDWNTEAFF
>18|TRBV18|.|TRBJ1-6|.
TGTGCCAGCTCACCACTCTCGGCAGGGTCGGGTGATAATTCACCCCTCCACTTT
CASSPLSAGSGDNSPLHF
>15|TRBV14|.|TRBJ2-5|.
TGTGCCAGCAGCCAAGAAGTCCCCCCGGGGGAGACCCAGTACTTC
CASSQEVPPGETQYF
>14|TRBV28|TRBD1|TRBJ1-2|.
TGTGCCAGCAGTCCAAACAGGGGAGTACGCGGCTACACCTTC
CASSPNRGVRGYTF
>11|TRBV10-3|.|TRBJ2-7|.
TGTGCCGCAGCCCAGGGCTACGAGCAGTACTTC
CAAAQGYEQYF
>18|TRBV10-3|.|TRBJ1-6|few
TGTGCCATCAGTGAGTCGATGACGACAGGATCTTACAGCTCACCCCTCCACTTT
CAISESMTTGSYSSPLHF
>12|TRBV12-3/TRBV12-4|.|TRBJ2-5|.
TGTGCCAGCAGTTTATCGCGGGAGACCCAGTACTTC
CASSLSRETQYF